A selection of T cell receptor beta chains follows, all from one sample in a study of blood T cell repertoires in COVID-19. Measured with immunoSEQ multiplex PCR; TCRdb has only the in-frame clones, and not every one. Of about 310,000 clones detected, 90% appear once; the ten largest clones hold 4% to 5.5%. The material sequenced was PBMCs or T cells enriched from blood (not recorded which). The receptors shown here come from a woman younger than 35 with acute COVID-19. Each CDR3 is given with its conserved first and last residue. The order of the fields is clone size, V gene, J gene, D gene, CDR3 DNA, CDR3 protein. The D gene is left open where the match is weak. The listing skips clone size in some rows; elsewhere it reads once, few, many or a size class.

-	TRBV7-7	TRBJ2-1	TRBD2	TGTGCTAGCAGCTTAGGACTAGCGGGAGAGTACAATGAGCAGTTCTTC	CASSLGLAGEYNEQFF
-	TRBV7-8	TRBJ2-2	-	TGTGCCAGCAGCTTAGGTGGTAGATCCGGGGAGCTGTTTTTT	CASSLGGRSGELFF
-	TRBV3-1/TRBV3-2	TRBJ2-4	TRBD2	TGTGCCAGCAGCCAGACCGGGTTGGGACGGGAGGGCCCACTAGCCAAAAACATTCAGTACTTC	CASSQTGLGREGPLAKNIQYF
-	TRBV12-3/TRBV12-4	TRBJ2-7	-	TGTGCCAGCAGCCCGAACTTCTACGAGCAGTACTTC	CASSPNFYEQYF
-	TRBV28	TRBJ1-2	-	TGTGCCAGCACCCGGACATTTCTGTCTAACTATGGCTACACCTTC	CASTRTFLSNYGYTF
-	TRBV30	TRBJ2-1	TRBD2	TGTGCCTGGACTAGCGGGAGGTCGGATGAGCAGTTCTTC	CAWTSGRSDEQFF
-	TRBV5-1	TRBJ1-1	-	TGCGCCAGCAGAAGGGGGGGCGGCAACACTGAAGCTTTCTTT	CASRRGGGNTEAFF
-	TRBV27	TRBJ1-1	-	TGTGCCAGCGTTAGGGGTCCTGAAGCTTTCTTT	CASVRGPEAFF
-	TRBV9	TRBJ2-7	-	TGTGCCAGCAGCGTCCGGGACTCAAACTACGAGCAGTACTTC	CASSVRDSNYEQYF
-	TRBV7-8	TRBJ1-1	TRBD1	TGTGCCAGCAGTTTTCACCATCCCGGGACAGGGAACACTGAAGCTTTCTTT	CASSFHHPGTGNTEAFF
-	TRBV5-1	TRBJ2-2	TRBD2	TGCGCCAGCGCGATCATCCCTGGACTAGCGGGTCAAAACACCGGGGAGCTGTTTTTT	CASAIIPGLAGQNTGELFF
-	TRBV18	TRBJ2-7	TRBD2	TGTGCCAGCTCACCGGGACTAGCGGGAGTCTACGAGCAGTACTTC	CASSPGLAGVYEQYF
-	TRBV6-5	TRBJ1-1	-	TGTGCCAGCAGTTTTCGAGGGGGGGCGGCTGAAGCTTTCTTT	CASSFRGGAAEAFF
-	TRBV19	TRBJ2-7	TRBD1	TGTGCCAGTAGTCTCTCGACAGGGGTAATATACGAGCAGTACTTC	CASSLSTGVIYEQYF
-	TRBV28	TRBJ2-3	-	TGTGCCAGCAGTTTACGCCGGGGACTGAATTCCCTTACGCAGTATTTT	CASSLRRGLNSLTQYF
-	TRBV2	TRBJ1-2	TRBD1	TGTGCCAGCAGTGACAAGGGGGCAGTTAACTATGGCTACACCTTC	CASSDKGAVNYGYTF
-	TRBV7-6	TRBJ2-2	TRBD1	TGTGCCAGCAGCATACTACGGACAGGGACGAACACCGGGGAGCTGTTTTTT	CASSILRTGTNTGELFF
-	TRBV9	TRBJ1-1	-	TGTGCCAGCAGCGGCCACGAGGGCCTCGAAGCTTTCTTT	CASSGHEGLEAFF
-	TRBV6-6	TRBJ2-7	TRBD1	TGTGCCAGCAGTTCAATCCGAGGGGGCTTTACCTACGAGCAGTACTTC	CASSSIRGGFTYEQYF
-	TRBV11-2	TRBJ1-2	TRBD1	TGTGCCAGCAGCTTAGAAGGTCGGACAGGGGGGGTAGGCTACACCTTC	CASSLEGRTGGVGYTF
-	TRBV2	TRBJ1-5	TRBD1	TGTGCCAGCAGTCAGAGGACAGGCGGCAATCAGCCCCAGCATTTT	CASSQRTGGNQPQHF
-	TRBV5-4	TRBJ1-1	-	TGTGCCAGCAGTTTCACAGGGAGCACTGAAGCTTTCTTT	CASSFTGSTEAFF
-	TRBV7-8	TRBJ1-2	-	TGTGCCAGCAGCTTAGCGGGGCGGCAGTCACAACTTTATGGCTACACCTTC	CASSLAGRQSQLYGYTF
-	TRBV11-3	TRBJ2-3	TRBD2	TGTGCCAGCAGCCCGGGACTAGCGGGGTGGGCAGATACGCAGTATTTT	CASSPGLAGWADTQYF
-	TRBV7-2	TRBJ1-1	-	TGTGCCAGCAGCTTAGAAAGGGGCACATCTGCTTTCTTT	CASSLERGTSAFF
-	TRBV7-8	TRBJ2-5	-	TGTGCCAGCAGCTTAGTAGCGTGGGGGGGGCTCCAAGAGACCCAGTACTTC	CASSLVAWGGLQETQYF
-	TRBV7-8	TRBJ2-1	TRBD2	TGTGCCAGCAGCTTAGGTGGTAGCGGGAGATTCTACAATGAGCAGTTCTTC	CASSLGGSGRFYNEQFF
-	TRBV7-2	TRBJ1-2	-	TGTGCCAGCAGCTTAAATGCAGGGGCTAACTATGGCTACACCTTC	CASSLNAGANYGYTF
once	TRBV21-1	TRBJ2-1	-	TGTGCCAGCAGCAAAGGCGCGGGCAGAGTTTATGAGCAGTTCTTC	CASSKGAGRVYEQFF
-	TRBV19	TRBJ2-5	TRBD2	TGTGCCAGTAGTTTAGCGGGAGTAAAAGAGACCCAGTACTTC	CASSLAGVKETQYF
-	TRBV27	TRBJ2-7	-	TGTGCCAGCAGTTCATTAGCGTCAGAGCAGTACTTC	CASSSLASEQYF
-	TRBV12-5	TRBJ1-6	-	TGTGCTAGTGCCCCCAAGGGTCCGGGAAATTCACCCCTCCACTTT	CASAPKGPGNSPLHF
-	TRBV3-1/TRBV3-2	TRBJ2-6	-	TGTGCCAGCAGCCAAGATATTCCCGGGAGCGCAGCAGGGGCCAACGTCCTGACTTTC	CASSQDIPGSAAGANVLTF
-	TRBV18	TRBJ1-3	-	TGTGCCAGCTCACCACGGGAGGGAGGAATCTCTGGAAACACCATATATTTT	CASSPREGGISGNTIYF
once	TRBV2	TRBJ1-5	-	TGTGCCAGCAGTGAAGCGCTCAGTACTAGCAATCAGCCCCAGCATTTT	CASSEALSTSNQPQHF
-	TRBV12-3/TRBV12-4	TRBJ1-5	-	TGTGCCAGCAGTTTGCAGGTACATCAGCCCCAGCATTTT	CASSLQVHQPQHF
-	TRBV28	TRBJ2-7	TRBD2	TGTGCCACGCGAGAGGTAGCGGGAGACCACGAGCAGTACTTC	CATREVAGDHEQYF
-	TRBV5-1	TRBJ1-2	TRBD1	TGCGCCAGCAGCGGAACCGGGACAGGGGTGTTGAACTATGGCTACACCTTC	CASSGTGTGVLNYGYTF
-	TRBV11-2	TRBJ2-1	TRBD1	TGTGCCAGCAGCTCGGACAGGGGTCCCTACAATGAGCAGTTCTTC	CASSSDRGPYNEQFF
few	TRBV18	TRBJ1-2	TRBD1	TGTGCCAGCTCACAGGACAGGGACTATGGCTACACCTTC	CASSQDRDYGYTF
-	TRBV9	TRBJ2-1	TRBD2	TGTGCCAGCAGCTCACCCCCGGGACTAGCGGGAGGGCCCGCCCATGGAAATGAGCAGTTCTTC	CASSSPPGLAGGPAHGNEQFF
-	TRBV6-5	TRBJ1-1	-	TGTGCCAGCAGTTTCACGGGGAGTCGGGAGGGCACTGAAGCTTTCTTT	CASSFTGSREGTEAFF
-	TRBV5-1	TRBJ2-3	TRBD2	TGCGCCAGTGGAATGACTAGCGGGTTTACAGATACGCAGTATTTT	CASGMTSGFTDTQYF
few	TRBV30	TRBJ1-3	-	TGTGCCTGGAGCGCGGGGTTCTCTGGAAACACCATATATTTT	CAWSAGFSGNTIYF
-	TRBV6-5	TRBJ1-1	-	TGTGCCAGCAGTTTCCTCAGGGGAGACACTGAAGCTTTCTTT	CASSFLRGDTEAFF
-	TRBV5-1	TRBJ2-7	TRBD2	TGCGCCAGCAGCCTGCCCCCTAGCGGGAGCGTGTACGAGCAGTACTTC	CASSLPPSGSVYEQYF
-	TRBV19	TRBJ2-2	TRBD1	TGTGCCAGTAGGGGGACAGGAACCGGGGAGCTGTTTTTT	CASRGTGTGELFF
-	TRBV7-9	TRBJ1-1	-	TGTGCCAGCAGCTTAGACAGAATCTTT	CASSLDRIF
-	TRBV10-3	TRBJ2-7	TRBD2	TGTGCCATCAGTAGCGGGAGTAGCTCAACCGGGGGCTACGAGCAGTACTTC	CAISSGSSSTGGYEQYF
-	TRBV7-9	TRBJ1-2	TRBD1	TGTGCCAGCAGCCCGACAGGGGATGGCTACACCTTC	CASSPTGDGYTF
-	TRBV19	TRBJ1-5	TRBD1	TGTGCCAGTGGGGGACAGTATAGCAATCAGCCCCAGCATTTT	CASGGQYSNQPQHF
once	TRBV9	TRBJ1-1	-	TGTGCCAGCAGCGTCTACCCGAGGGGGGGCACTGAAGCTTTCTTT	CASSVYPRGGTEAFF
-	TRBV28	TRBJ1-2	TRBD1	TGTGCCAGCTCGGGACAGGGCATCGGCTACACCTTC	CASSGQGIGYTF